A selection of T cell receptor beta chains follows, all from one sample in a study of blood T cell repertoires in COVID-19. Method: immunoSEQ multiplex PCR; TCRdb's copy keeps in-frame clones and lacks some. This sample has 140,000 or so clones, with more than 65% found just once. Sequencing input: peripheral blood. The receptors come from a man in his fifties or sixties with active or convalescent COVID-19. Both conserved end residues are part of each CDR3. The D gene is left open where the match is weak. A clone size is listed for some rows: how often the clone was seen (once, few, many), or a class if it is expanded.

abundance	v_gene	d_gene	j_gene	CDR3aa	CDR3nt
NA	TRBV9	TRBD2	TRBJ2-3	CASSAPYGSSGNTDTQYF	TGTGCCAGCAGCGCCCCCTATGGTTCTAGCGGGAACACAGATACGCAGTATTTT
once	TRBV30	NA	TRBJ2-5	CAWQGQETQYF	TGTGCCTGGCAGGGCCAAGAGACCCAGTACTTC
NA	TRBV19	TRBD1	TRBJ1-2	CASRDYRGDANYGYTF	TGTGCCAGTAGGGACTACAGGGGCGACGCGAACTATGGCTACACCTTC
NA	TRBV11-2	TRBD1	TRBJ1-4	CASSFLGQLNEKLFF	TGTGCCAGCAGCTTCCTGGGACAGCTTAATGAAAAACTGTTTTTT
NA	TRBV19	TRBD1	TRBJ2-1	CASSSDRGLSDEQFF	TGTGCCAGTAGTTCCGACAGGGGGCTCTCCGATGAGCAGTTCTTC
NA	TRBV27	NA	TRBJ2-1	CASSWAGALKYNEQFF	TGTGCCAGCAGTTGGGCGGGGGCCCTAAAGTACAATGAGCAGTTCTTC
NA	TRBV18	NA	TRBJ2-4	CASSPDSLIAKNIQYF	TGTGCCAGCTCACCAGATAGCCTTATAGCCAAAAACATTCAGTACTTC
NA	TRBV7-2	NA	TRBJ2-3	CASSVGLAHTDTQYF	TGTGCCAGCAGCGTGGGACTGGCCCACACAGATACGCAGTATTTT
NA	TRBV5-1	TRBD2	TRBJ2-2	CASRRGDPNTGELFF	TGCGCCAGCAGGCGGGGGGACCCAAACACCGGGGAGCTGTTTTTT
few	TRBV9	NA	TRBJ1-1	CASSVATGGTTEAFF	TGTGCCAGCAGCGTAGCTACGGGAGGGACCACTGAAGCTTTCTTT
once	TRBV10-1	NA	TRBJ1-2	CASSESQMDGYTF	TGCGCCAGCAGTGAGTCCCAGATGGATGGCTACACCTTC
NA	TRBV11-2	TRBD1	TRBJ1-2	CASSLGTGTLANYGYTF	TGTGCCAGCAGCTTAGGGACAGGGACTCTTGCTAACTATGGCTACACCTTC
NA	TRBV5-1	TRBD2	TRBJ2-1	CASGLLAGNNEQFF	TGCGCCAGCGGGTTACTAGCGGGGAACAATGAGCAGTTCTTC
NA	TRBV7-2	TRBD1	TRBJ1-1	CASSFRDRANTEAFF	TGTGCCAGCAGCTTCCGGGACAGGGCGAACACTGAAGCTTTCTTT
few	TRBV7-6	NA	TRBJ2-7	CASSFSADSEQYF	TGTGCCAGCAGCTTCTCTGCGGACAGCGAGCAGTACTTC
NA	TRBV15	NA	TRBJ1-1	CATSAGLGNTEAFF	TGTGCCACCAGCGCGGGACTAGGGAACACTGAAGCTTTCTTT
NA	TRBV6-2/TRBV6-3	TRBD2	TRBJ2-3	CASSPSGSADTQYF	TGTGCCAGCAGCCCTAGCGGGAGTGCAGATACGCAGTATTTT
NA	TRBV19	TRBD2	TRBJ2-5	CASSIDLASGEETQYF	TGTGCCAGTAGTATAGATCTGGCTAGCGGGGAAGAGACCCAGTACTTC
once	TRBV5-6	NA	TRBJ2-1	CASASLSGGYNEQFF	TGTGCCAGCGCCTCCCTCTCAGGGGGGTACAATGAGCAGTTCTTC